The 3 T cell receptor beta chains below were found in one sample sequenced in a study of beta chain features in type 1 diabetes. Expressed TCRB transcripts were sequenced because the entire RNA isolate underwent reverse transcription. The table came from immunoSEQ multiplex PCR; TCRdb's copy has only in-frame clones and leaves some out. The sample contains hundreds of thousands of clones, around 13% of which appear only once. Sequenced sample: central memory CD4+ T cells from blood. Receptors originate from a man aged 30 to 45 in good health.

The J gene is TRBJ2-7, the V gene TRBV2; D not resolved. Trimming took 4 bases from V and 5 from J, leaving 15 bases between them. The length of the CDR3 is 14 residues. The germline CDR1 and CDR2 sequences are SNHLY and FYNNEI. The CDR3 DNA reads as TGTGCCAGCAGTGCCCTTAGCCGTGGGGACGAGCAGTACGTC. This translates into CASSALSRGDEQYV.

The chain has TRBV15 and TRBJ2-3, with a tentative D call TRBD2 (5 bases). Between the trimmed V and J ends, which lost 3 bases and 6 bases, there was a span of 13 bases. The CDR3 consists of 14 residues. Germline V gene data show CDR1 as LNHNV and CDR2 as YYDKDF (reference sequence). The CDR3 region has the DNA TGTGCCACCAGCAGGCCCTCTAGCCTGGATACGCAGTATTTT. It is translated as CATSRPSSLDTQYF.

Regarding this clone: Because the CDR3's place on the DNA is in doubt, the DNA is left out and the CDR3 is given as listed by TCRdb. The chain is built from TRBV5-4 and TRBJ2-1; the table's D call, TRBD1, has no DNA check behind it. Germline CDR1 and CDR2: SGHNT and YYREEE (reference sequence). The CDR3 numbers 18 amino acids, ends counted. The CDR3 loop reads CASSLFFGAGQGPDEQFF.